The clone carrying this T cell receptor (beta chain) has just a few counts. This specimen belongs to a study of OX40 agonist ivuxolimab in advanced cancers. The wider study: The drug used for patients, ivuxolimab, was an agonistic anti-OX40 (CD134) antibody.

Repertoires were generated with immunoSEQ multiplex PCR, while TCRdb's copy carries only in-frame clones and drops some. The sample contains about 94,000 clones, more than 90% of which appear only once. Exclusion applied to patients with autoimmune disease history or systemic immunosuppression. J lost 3 bases, V lost 5 bases, and 6 bases had no gene match. The CDR3 extends over 15 amino acids. CDR1 and CDR2 from the germline V gene are WNHNN and SYGVQD (reference sequence). This receptor was obtained from an adult with an advanced solid tumor such as melanoma, head and neck, liver or kidney cancer. The chain links TRBV10-1 to TRBJ1-1, with 10 bases fitting TRBD1. The source was CD4+ or CD8+ T cells sorted from blood, collected in a trial of the OX40 agonist ivuxolimab. The CDR3 is CASSPTGGLDTEAFF. The CDR3 nucleotides are TGCGCCAGCAGTCCGACAGGGGGCTTGGACACTGAAGCTTTCTTT.